The entry below describes one T cell receptor beta chain. These data come from a study of sequential checkpoint blockade in melanoma. Study as a whole: Randomization was 1:1 between first-line nivolumab→ipilimumab and ipilimumab→nivolumab. Both treatment sequences were followed by maintenance nivolumab.

Treatment described: randomized to nivolumab then ipilimumab (arm A) or the reverse (arm B). DNA-damaging chemotherapy had not been given to any patient beforehand. PBMC sorting kept live CD3+CD8+ cells without CD19 or CD56. Germline V lookup: CDR1 MNHEY, CDR2 SMNVEV (reference sequence). This CDR3 region has 13 residues. Data came from immunoSEQ multiplex PCR; TCRdb stores just in-frame clones and leaves some out. The sample consists of 18,000 or so clones, around 76% of them appearing once. The receptor was derived from a human donor with melanoma. The sample here was CD8+ T cells sorted from blood (inferred from file names), taken from a patient given nivolumab and ipilimumab in sequence. This rearrangement joins TRBV27 to TRBJ2-5; D gene ambiguous. The J call is in doubt because the DNA end fits TRBJ2-7 better. CDR3 nucleotides: TGTGCCAGCAGTTTAGGGTACAGTACCGAGCAGTACTTC. It codes for CASSLGYSTEQYF.